One and the same sample provided the 5 T cell receptor beta chains below, sequenced in a study of blood T cell repertoires in COVID-19. The method was immunoSEQ multiplex PCR; TCRdb's version includes in-frame clones alone and lacks a portion of them. The data show about 310,000 clones, roughly 90% seen once. The sample comprised peripheral blood. The origin of the receptors is a woman in her forties with COVID-19, enrolled during active disease.

This sequence joins TRBV10-3 and TRBJ1-2, with D perhaps TRBD1 (5 bases). Germline values: CDR1 ENHRY, CDR2 SYGVKD. Trimming cost V 0 bases and J 6 bases, with 20 bases left between them. The CDR3 spans 17 residues. The CDR3 nucleotides are TGTGCCATCAGTGAGTCGTTGATCCAGCACAGGAGGGATGGCTACACCTTC. Translating gives CAISESLIQHRRDGYTF.

CDR3 sequence reads: CASSFGTTKFNGNTIYF. Written as DNA, the CDR3 is TGCGCCAGCAGCTTCGGGACAACTAAGTTTAACGGAAACACCATATATTTT. V is TRBV5-1 and J is TRBJ1-3; D is perhaps TRBD1 (6 bases). Germline-derived CDR1 and CDR2 are SGHRS and YFSETQ. Trimming left V 2 bases short and J 4 bases short, with 19 bases between. The CDR3 is made up of 17 amino acids.

V and J are TRBV6-4 and TRBJ1-2, with TRBD1 matching 8 bases. The CDR3 runs 14 residues. Germline CDR1 reads MRHNA; CDR2 reads SNTAGT. Trimming cost V 2 bases and J 2 bases; bases outside gene matches: 1. DNA for the CDR3: TGTGCCAGCAGTGACCACAGGGGGAACTATGGCTACACCTTC. Translated: CASSDHRGNYGYTF.

The genes are TRBV28 and TRBJ2-7; maybe TRBD2 (5 bases). Germline-derived CDR1 and CDR2 are MDHEN and SYDVKM. The V end was cut by 6 bases, the J end by 2 bases, with 20 bases between. This CDR3 has 16 residues. CDR3 protein: CASSLPPGREAYEQYF. The CDR3 DNA reads as TGTGCCAGCAGCTTACCCCCCGGACGGGAAGCCTACGAGCAGTACTTC.

The genes are TRBV11-2 and TRBJ2-6, with TRBD1 matching 7 bases. Germline V gene lookup returns CDR1 SGHAT and CDR2 FQNNGV. Trimming removed 4 bases from V and 0 bases from J; junction bases left unmatched: 12. This CDR3 spans 19 amino acids. The CDR3 DNA is TGTGCCAGCAGCTCGCACAGGGGTACCCCTCACTCTGGGGCCAACGTCCTGACTTTC. This sequence encodes CASSSHRGTPHSGANVLTF.